The 6 T cell receptor beta chains given below trace back to one sample, sequenced in a study of regulatory T cells in long-lasting Graves disease. Construction of the TCR beta libraries employed iRepertoire HTBI primers in conjunction with Arm-PCR of CDR3 regions. MiXCR was run by TCRdb on the multiplex PCR reads, yielding one entry per CDR3 protein. The table has 390,000 or so distinct CDR3 sequences, 12% seen once. Time point described: newly diagnosed GD, antithyroid drugs for less than 3 months. RNA isolated from PBMCs was used to make the TCR library. This sample also belongs to another study, concerning T cells in Graves' hyperthyroidism and ophthalmopathy.

Sequenced here: peripheral blood mononuclear cells (PBMCs), sampled at new diagnosis, from a patient treated with antithyroid drugs. The receptors originated from a woman aged 18-30 years with Graves disease.

This clonotype was recorded at least ten times. The chain is built from TRBV7-2 and TRBJ2-7; 8 bases match TRBD2. The CDR3 is 16 residues long. Losses at the gene ends were 1 base for V and 0 bases for J; bases not matched to a gene: 5. From germline, CDR1 is SGHTA and CDR2 FQGNSA. The CDR3 protein is CASSLGPGGSSYEQYF. CDR3 sequence (DNA): TGTGCCAGCAGCTTAGGTCCGGGAGGGAGCTCCTACGAGCAGTACTTC.

The CDR3 DNA reads TGTGCCAGCAGTTACTACTATCGAGTTAAGGGGTATGGCTACACCTTC. This gives the protein CASSYYYRVKGYGYTF. The chain recombines TRBV6-5 with TRBJ1-2; D is perhaps TRBD1 (5 bases). The germline V and J ends were trimmed by 1 base and 5 bases, with 17 bases remaining between them. Germline V gene lookup returns CDR1 MNHEY and CDR2 SVGAGI. The CDR3 has 16 residues.

The J gene is TRBJ1-5, the V gene TRBV6-4; 7 bases map to TRBD1. Germline-derived CDR1 and CDR2 are MRHNA and SNTAGT. Trimming removed 8 bases from V and 1 base from J; junction bases left unmatched: 14. CDR3 length: 17 residues. CDR3 bases: TGTGCCAGCCCATTCCTACAGGGGAGAAGGAGCAATCAGCCCCAGCATTTT. Protein: CASPFLQGRRSNQPQHF.

Ten or more counts support this clonotype. This rearrangement joins TRBV24-1 to TRBJ2-1, with 7 bases fitting TRBD1. The CDR3 covers 14 residues. With 3 bases clipped from V and 6 bases from J, the junction kept 4 bases outside the gene matches. CDR1 KGHDR and CDR2 SFDVKD come from the germline V gene. The CDR3 protein is CATSDPTGVNEQFF. The CDR3 region has the DNA TGTGCCACCAGTGATCCAACAGGGGTCAATGAGCAGTTCTTC.

This clonotype was found many times. The chain uses TRBV20-1 and TRBJ1-5, with TRBD1 identical over 7 bases. The CDR3 consists of 15 residues. Germline loops: CDR1 DFQATT, CDR2 SNEGSKA (reference sequence). V shed 0 bases, J shed 5 bases, and the junction held 7 bases outside the gene matches. The CDR3 nucleotides read TGCAGTGCTAGAGATGGCAGGGGGTCGGATCAGCCCCAGCATTTT. Amino acid sequence: CSARDGRGSDQPQHF.

This clonotype was counted many times. This sequence joins TRBV19 and TRBJ2-3, with D perhaps matching TRBD1 or TRBD2 (5 bases each). The V end lost 3 bases, the J end lost 1 base, and 11 bases lay between the germline ends. Germline V gene sequence: CDR1 LNHDA, CDR2 SQIVND (reference sequence). The CDR3 consists of 15 residues. In DNA form, the CDR3 reads TGTGCCAGTAGTATCCAGGTGGGACGCACAGATACGCAGTATTTT. Encoded protein: CASSIQVGRTDTQYF.